The 26 T cell receptor beta chains below were found in one sample sequenced in a study of T cell responses to AZD1222 COVID-19 vaccine. Profiling relied on immunoSEQ multiplex PCR, and the TCRdb table lists in-frame clones only, not all of them. The sample shows some 170,000 clones, about 87% of them seen only once. This specimen was peripheral blood, taken 28 days after the second dose of the MenACWY control vaccine. The origin of the receptors is an adult who received the MenACWY meningococcal vaccine as a control.

V usage is TRBV18 and J usage is TRBJ1-2; 8 bases fit TRBD1. The length of the CDR3 is 14 residues. V shed 2 bases and J 6 bases; nucleotides not matched to a gene: 5. Germline V CDR1 and CDR2: KGHSH, LQKENI. The CDR3 DNA follows: TGTGCCAGCTCACCAACCTGGACAGGGAATGGCTACACCTTC. Amino acids: CASSPTWTGNGYTF.

This rearrangement joins TRBV3-1 (or the pseudogene TRBV3-2) to TRBJ1-5; the D gene is possibly TRBD1 (5 bases). This CDR3 is 15 amino acids long. V dropped 1 base and J dropped 7 bases, with 14 bases sitting between them. Germline V CDR1 and CDR2: LGHDT, YNNKEL (reference sequence). This CDR3 is CASSQGWQGGQPQHF. DNA for the CDR3: TGTGCCAGCAGCCAAGGTTGGCAGGGTGGACAGCCCCAGCATTTT.

The J gene is TRBJ1-1, the V gene TRBV7-9, with D unresolved. The CDR3 totals 13 residues. V lost 2 bases and J 1 base, leaving 5 bases between the germline ends. Germline lookup yields CDR1 SEHNR and CDR2 FQNEAQ (reference sequence). The CDR3 sequence is CASSLWTNTEAFF. CDR3 nucleotides: TGTGCCAGCAGCTTATGGACGAACACTGAAGCTTTCTTT.

This clone was picked up one time. The V and J genes are TRBV27 and TRBJ2-1; 7 bases are shared with TRBD1. Germline assignment: CDR1 MNHEY and CDR2 SMNVEV (reference sequence). The CDR3 contains 15 residues. V lost 4 bases to trimming and J lost 10 bases; unmatched junction nucleotides: 13. CDR3 loop: CASSSGTATRREQFF. Written as DNA, the CDR3 is TGTGCCAGCAGTTCCGGGACAGCGACTCGCCGGGAGCAGTTCTTC.

The CDR3 here is CASSFSTANTEAFF. The DNA for the CDR3 is TGCGCCAGCAGCTTCTCGACAGCGAACACTGAAGCTTTCTTT. The chain uses TRBV5-1 and TRBJ1-1; D possibly corresponds to TRBD1 (5 bases). The germline gives CDR1 SGHRS, CDR2 YFSETQ. V was trimmed by 2 bases and J by 1 base, leaving 9 bases between them. The length of the CDR3 is 14 residues. Supplemented by reference TRBV5-1 and TRBJ1-1, the full variable domain reads KAGVTQTPRYLIKTRGQQVTLSCSPISGHRSVSWYQQTPGQGLQFLFEYFSETQRNKGNFPGRFSGRQFSNSRSEMNVSTLELGDSALYLCASSFSTANTEAFFGQGTRLTVV.

V and J are TRBV6-2 or TRBV6-3 and TRBJ2-2, with 7 bases fitting TRBD1. The CDR3 has 16 amino acids. Germline CDR1 and CDR2: MNHEY and SVGEGT. J lost 3 bases, V lost 2 bases, and 6 bases had no gene match. The CDR3 coding sequence is TGTGCCAGCAGTTACCCTACAGGGGTGGACACCGGGGAGCTGTTTTTT. The encoded protein is CASSYPTGVDTGELFF.

The J gene is TRBJ1-4, the V gene TRBV7-9, with D unresolved. The V end lost 4 bases, the J end lost 7 bases, and 22 bases lay between the germline ends. The CDR3 covers 17 residues. The germline V gene has CDR1 SEHNR and CDR2 FQNEAQ (reference sequence). The DNA for the CDR3 is TGTGCCAGCAGCTATAGCTCTCTAGGGCCGGGGAGTGAAAAACTGTTTTTT. Translation gives CASSYSSLGPGSEKLFF.

The V and J genes are TRBV30 and TRBJ2-5; 7 bases are shared with TRBD1. The V and J ends lost 4 bases and 2 bases, in that order; junction bases with no gene match: 4. Germline-derived CDR1 and CDR2 are GTSNPN and SVGIG (reference sequence). This CDR3 is 13 amino acids long. In DNA form, the CDR3 reads TGTGCCTGGAACCCGGGACAGCAAGAGACCCAGTACTTC. It encodes CAWNPGQQETQYF.

The chain is built from TRBV28 and TRBJ2-2; tentative D call: TRBD2 (6 bases). Germline values: CDR1 MDHEN, CDR2 SYDVKM. The CDR3 loop spans 15 amino acids. With 4 bases removed from V and 4 bases from J, the gap between germline ends came to 13 bases. The CDR3 DNA is TGTGCCAGCAGTTCGGGAGTCAGGGTCACCGGGGAGCTGTTTTTT. Residues: CASSSGVRVTGELFF. The entire variable domain, with the rest obtained from reference TRBV28 and TRBJ2-2, is as follows: DVKVTQSSRYLVKRTGEKVFLECVQDMDHENMFWYRQDPGLGLRLIYFSYDVKMKEKGDIPEGYSVSREKKERFSLILESASTNQTSMYLCASSSGVRVTGELFFGEGSRLTVL.

The rearrangement uses TRBV7-3 and TRBJ2-2; 7 bases are a match to TRBD1. Germline CDR1 is SGHTA and CDR2 is FQGTGA. CDR3 length equals 17 residues. J gave up 4 bases and V 5 bases, and 13 bases lay outside the gene matches. The CDR3 reads CASSQTLQGPFTGELFF. The CDR3 DNA sequence: TGTGCCAGCAGCCAAACCCTACAGGGGCCTTTCACCGGGGAGCTGTTTTTT. The full variable domain, in which reference TRBV7-3 and TRBJ2-2 provide the parts outside the CDR3, is GAGVSQTPSNKVTEKGKYVELRCDPISGHTALYWYRQSLGQGPEFLIYFQGTGAADDSGLPNDRFFAVRPEGSVSTLKIQRTERGDSAVYLCASSQTLQGPFTGELFFGEGSRLTVL.

The V call is TRBV5-8, the J call TRBJ2-7, with D tentatively TRBD2 (5 bases). V lost 4 bases and J lost 6, with 14 bases in between. The length of the CDR3 is 13 residues. CDR1 and CDR2 (germline): SGHTS, YDEGEE. CDR3 DNA: TGTGCCAGCAGCAACCCCATAGGAGGCGAGCAGTACTTC. Amino acids: CASSNPIGGEQYF.

The rearrangement joins TRBV5-1 to TRBJ2-7; D remains ambiguous. Trimming stripped 3 bases from V and 0 bases from J, with 16 bases between. The length of the CDR3 is 16 residues. Per the germline V gene, CDR1 is SGHRS and CDR2 is YFSETQ. The CDR3 DNA reads as TGCGCCAGCAGCTGGGGAACGAACTGGAGCTCCTACGAGCAGTACTTC. As protein: CASSWGTNWSSYEQYF. The full variable domain, completed using reference TRBV5-1 and TRBJ2-7, is KAGVTQTPRYLIKTRGQQVTLSCSPISGHRSVSWYQQTPGQGLQFLFEYFSETQRNKGNFPGRFSGRQFSNSRSEMNVSTLELGDSALYLCASSWGTNWSSYEQYFGPGTRLTVT.

The chain recombines TRBV7-9 with TRBJ1-2; maybe TRBD1 (5 bases). V was cut by 5 bases and J by 1 base, with 14 bases left in between. The germline V gene has CDR1 SEHNR and CDR2 FQNEAQ (reference sequence). This CDR3 is 15 amino acids long. The CDR3 spells CASSPVGGYNYGYTF. The DNA for the CDR3 is TGTGCCAGCAGCCCCGTGGGGGGTTATAACTATGGCTACACCTTC. The full variable domain, with the rest looked up from reference TRBV7-9 and TRBJ1-2, is DTGVSQNPRHKITKRGQNVTFRCDPISEHNRLYWYRQTLGQGPEFLTYFQNEAQLEKSRLLSDRFSAERPKGSFSTLEIQRTEQGDSAMYLCASSPVGGYNYGYTFGSGTRLTVV.

V usage is TRBV6-5 and J usage is TRBJ2-3; no definite D call. CDR3 length: 15 residues. Between the trimmed V and J ends, which lost 3 bases and 2 bases, there was a span of 12 bases. In germline, CDR1 is MNHEY, CDR2 SVGAGI. The CDR3 bases are TGTGCCAGCAGTTATTTGGGGTCGGTCACAGATACGCAGTATTTT. Protein sequence: CASSYLGSVTDTQYF.

The V gene is TRBV7-2, the J gene TRBJ2-5; possible D gene TRBD2, 5 bases. V lost 1 base and J 5 bases, leaving 11 bases between the germline ends. Germline V gives CDR1 SGHTA, CDR2 FQGNSA. The CDR3 runs to 14 residues. CDR3 in amino acids: CASSLGLPGETQYF. In nucleotides, the CDR3 is TGTGCCAGCAGCTTAGGGCTTCCGGGGGAGACCCAGTACTTC.

The chain is built from TRBV5-5 and TRBJ1-2; 7 bases line up with TRBD1. V gave up 3 bases and J gave up 12 bases; unmatched junction bases: 11. CDR3 length: 13 amino acids. CDR1 is SGHKS, CDR2 YYEKEE, per germline (reference sequence). This chain's CDR3 is CASSWAPHRGDTF. DNA of the CDR3: TGTGCCAGCAGCTGGGCACCTCACAGGGGCGACACCTTC.

The rearrangement links TRBV14 to TRBJ2-7; D gene uncertain. Trimming removed 3 bases from V and 5 bases from J, with 5 bases in between. CDR3 length equals 11 residues. Germline V gene lookup returns CDR1 SGHDN and CDR2 FVKESK. The CDR3 DNA reads TGTGCCAGCAGCCACCGCCACGAGCAGTACTTC. Its protein product is CASSHRHEQYF.

The V and J genes are TRBV19 and TRBJ2-1, with D perhaps assigned TRBD1 or TRBD2 (6 bases each). V lost 4 bases and J lost 9, with 19 bases in between. CDR3 size: 15 residues. Germline-derived CDR1 and CDR2 are LNHDA and SQIVND (reference sequence). CDR3 loop: CASSRGQPGAGEQFF. The CDR3 nucleotides read TGTGCCAGTAGTAGGGGACAACCGGGGGCGGGTGAGCAGTTCTTC. The entire variable domain, with the rest obtained from reference TRBV19 and TRBJ2-1, is as follows: DGGITQSPKYLFRKEGQNVTLSCEQNLNHDAMYWYRQDPGQGLRLIYYSQIVNDFQKGDIAEGYSVSREKKESFPLTVTSAQKNPTAFYLCASSRGQPGAGEQFFGPGTRLTVL.

The chain employs TRBV30 and TRBJ2-3, with D unresolved. Per the germline V gene, CDR1 is GTSNPN and CDR2 is SVGIG (reference sequence). The CDR3 is made up of 14 amino acids. V was clipped by 2 bases and J by 4 bases, with 13 bases between them. CDR3 sequence reads: CAWSPRPLPDTQYF. The CDR3 region has the DNA TGTGCCTGGAGTCCCAGACCCTTACCAGATACGCAGTATTTT.

V usage is TRBV19 and J usage is TRBJ2-5; a weak D match, TRBD1 (6 bases). Trimming took 5 bases from V and 4 from J, leaving 17 bases between them. Per germline, CDR1 LNHDA and CDR2 SQIVND (reference sequence). This CDR3 has 15 residues. In DNA, the CDR3 is TGTGCCAGTAGTGAAGACAGGCAGCGCCCAGAGACCCAGTACTTC. It yields the protein CASSEDRQRPETQYF.

The chain has TRBV5-4 and TRBJ2-7; no clear D gene. Trimming removed 7 bases at V and 3 bases at J, with 8 bases between. Germline lookup yields CDR1 SGHNT and CDR2 YYREEE (reference sequence). The CDR3 is 11 residues long. The DNA for the CDR3 is TGTGCCAGCGGAACTGTCTACGAGCAGTACTTC. As protein: CASGTVYEQYF.

The V and J genes are TRBV14 and TRBJ1-1, with unresolved D. V shed 1 base and J shed 6 bases, with 9 bases lying between them. The CDR3 has 13 amino acids. The V gene's germline CDR1 is SGHDN and CDR2 FVKESK. CDR3 bases: TGTGCCAGCAGCCAAGGGAGGGATTCTGAAGCTTTCTTT. Translating gives CASSQGRDSEAFF.

This rearrangement joins TRBV30 to TRBJ2-7, with D uncertain. Trimming took off 3 bases at V and 0 bases at J, with 21 bases between the two ends. Per germline, CDR1 GTSNPN and CDR2 SVGIG (reference sequence). This CDR3 comprises 17 residues. CDR3 sequence: CAWSDRFMWQISYEQYF. CDR3 DNA: TGTGCCTGGAGCGATCGGTTTATGTGGCAGATCTCCTACGAGCAGTACTTC.

The chain carries TRBV5-8 and TRBJ2-2; 10 nucleotides match TRBD1. Looked up from germline, CDR1 is SGHTS and CDR2 is YDEGEE. With 4 bases clipped from V and 5 bases from J, the junction kept 11 bases outside the gene matches. CDR3 length: 17 residues. DNA for the CDR3: TGTGCCAGCAGCAACCTGCCGGGACAGGGGACAACCGGGGAGCTGTTTTTT. This encodes CASSNLPGQGTTGELFF.

The J gene is TRBJ1-3, the V gene TRBV7-2; no clear D gene. Germline CDR1 and CDR2: SGHTA and FQGNSA. V was trimmed by 0 bases and J by 2 bases, leaving 11 bases between them. The CDR3 contains 16 residues. CDR3 coding DNA: TGTGCCAGCAGCTTAGCGAGTCGGGGTCCTGGAAACACCATATATTTT. This gives the protein CASSLASRGPGNTIYF.

The rearrangement joins TRBV24-1 to TRBJ2-6, with D possibly matching TRBD1 (5 bases). V lost 7 bases to trimming and J lost 4 bases, with 10 bases between them. The CDR3 is 14 amino acids. The germline V gene has CDR1 KGHDR and CDR2 SFDVKD. In DNA form, the CDR3 reads TGTGCCACCAGATCAGGGTCGGGGGCCAACGTCCTGACTTTC. Encoded protein: CATRSGSGANVLTF.